This T cell receptor beta chain was sequenced for a study of cytomegalovirus exposure and HLA in healthy donors. Study background: The roughly 120 validation repertoires matched the roughly 670 first-cohort repertoires in platform, a later analysis reported. Study-wide results and caveats: Among TCR beta chains, those listed as cytomegalovirus-associated numbered around 180. In vitro testing confirmed a few CMV-associated chains as specific for CMV antigens.

Sequencing was performed with immunoSEQ multiplex PCR; in TCRdb, only in-frame clones are kept and a portion is missing. The data contain approximately 300,000 clones, roughly nine tenths of them singletons. In regard to this clone: The antigen remains unidentified.

The germline gives CDR1 LNHDA, CDR2 SQIVND (reference sequence). This CDR3 region has 15 residues. V was cut by 1 base and J by 2 bases, with 11 bases left in between. The receptor comes from a woman younger than 45 in good health and CMV-seropositive. V gene TRBV19 combines with J gene TRBJ1-1; maybe TRBD1 (6 bases). The material sequenced was PBMCs. The CDR3 bases are TGTGCCAGTAGTATAGGGACAGAGTATAACACTGAAGCTTTCTTT. As protein: CASSIGTEYNTEAFF.